The rows below give T cell receptor beta chains drawn from one sample of a study of OX40 agonist ivuxolimab in advanced cancers. Clones were sequenced by immunoSEQ multiplex PCR, and TCRdb holds only the in-frame ones, with some missing. This sample carries roughly 18,000 clones, approximately 77% of them seen once, and the ten largest clones take approximately 25%. The material was CD4+ or CD8+ T cells sorted from blood, obtained in a trial of the OX40 agonist ivuxolimab. All receptors come from an adult with an advanced solid tumor such as melanoma, head and neck, liver or kidney cancer. Both conserved end residues are part of each CDR3. The order of the fields is V gene, CDR3 protein.

V: TRBV30
CDR3: CAWSVGQLNTEAFF

V: TRBV4-2
CDR3: CASSHQPLTSGGAGETQYF

V: TRBV10-3
CDR3: CAISRDPYYEQYF

V: TRBV19
CDR3: CASSIGGLADTQYF

V: TRBV10-1
CDR3: CAHYTGGTDTQYF

V: TRBV5-5
CDR3: CASSLGLQETQYF

V: TRBV7-3
CDR3: CASSDLNEQFF

V: TRBV7-9
CDR3: CASSLPQGRNEKLFF

V: TRBV28
CDR3: CASSRQVGNQPQHF

V: TRBV9
CDR3: CASSRRSGESDTQYF

V: TRBV4-3
CDR3: CASSQDDGGLYNEQFF

V: TRBV4-3
CDR3: CASSQRDRGQETQYF

V: TRBV13
CDR3: CASSQGGRGSYEQYF

V: TRBV9
CDR3: CASSGWEGQTYEQYF

V: TRBV7-9
CDR3: CASSPAAVGGSEAFF

V: TRBV28
CDR3: CASRTGDEIAKNIQYF

V: TRBV27
CDR3: CASSASGGLLYNEQFF

V: TRBV7-9
CDR3: CASSLSPTGIPKLFF

V: TRBV11-2
CDR3: CASSLGPGSGNTIYF

V: TRBV9
CDR3: CASSVGTRETQYF

V: TRBV11-2
CDR3: CASSLAVRGTDYEQYF

V: TRBV6-5
CDR3: CASSYSTGVTYEQYF

V: TRBV28
CDR3: CASSPPRETQYF

V: TRBV27
CDR3: CASSSPTHSGGPEQYF

V: TRBV5-6
CDR3: CASSLGRISEQFF

V: TRBV14
CDR3: CASSQDRGPNYGYTF

V: TRBV10-1
CDR3: CASSEPRGSYNSPLHF

V: TRBV14
CDR3: CASSQTGLSTDTQYF

V: TRBV19
CDR3: CASRRANVLTF

V: TRBV27
CDR3: CASSNMGGNSPLHF

V: TRBV28
CDR3: CASSPQYEQYF

V: TRBV28
CDR3: CASSSPARVSRRTGELFF

V: TRBV18
CDR3: CASSPPASAEAFF

V: TRBV11-1
CDR3: CASSPNRVTSNEQFF

V: TRBV19
CDR3: CASSIGDSLSYEQYF

V: TRBV5-4
CDR3: CASSIRLAGGPTDTQYF

V: TRBV27
CDR3: CASSGGADTQYF

V: TRBV28
CDR3: CASSTPLRSLAKNIQYF

V: TRBV5-4
CDR3: CASTWGHRGGKDEQFF

V: TRBV13
CDR3: CASSPRGRVAYEQYF

V: TRBV11-3
CDR3: CASSSIHSGPREQYF

V: TRBV11-3
CDR3: CASSPTGNEQYF

V: TRBV7-9
CDR3: CASSFAHENEKLFF

V: TRBV11-3
CDR3: CASSLAGGWGLSNEQFF

V: TRBV19
CDR3: CASSTAPGELFF

V: TRBV7-2
CDR3: CASSLGAGGAYEQYF

V: TRBV28
CDR3: CASRQTGSGGELFF

V: TRBV2
CDR3: CASRPEGEQFF

V: TRBV30
CDR3: CAWTGIDGYTF

V: TRBV7-9
CDR3: CASSLVSRTGRVSATEAFF

V: TRBV6-5
CDR3: CASSPIAGGRNEQFF

V: TRBV6-5
CDR3: CASSSTGPYSPLHF

V: TRBV6-9
CDR3: CASSWTGPRSGAFF

V: TRBV5-1
CDR3: CASSGTLDYGYTF